The 18 T cell receptor beta chains presented below share a single source sample, sequenced in a study of blood T cells in healthy people across ages. It was with a sample-barcoded 5' primer and a J-beta primer mix that a second PCR of roughly 7 to 12 cycles was run. TCRdb re-derived calls from the 5' RACE reads in MiXCR, one entry per CDR3 protein. This table holds about 1,500,000 distinct CDR3 sequences, about 28% found once. Sequencing was carried out using blood. All receptors derive from a woman under 40 in good health.

As for this clonotype: One end of the junction fails to match germline, which may point to a read error. The chain carries TRBV12-3 or TRBV12-4 and TRBJ1-2; D is undetermined. The length of the CDR3 is 15 residues. The CDR3 protein is CASSLGSGFNYGYTF. The DNA for the CDR3 is TGTGCCAGCAGTTTAGGATCGGGCTTTAACTACGGCTACACCTTC.

This clonotype showed up just a few times. The chain couples TRBV5-1 to TRBJ2-7, with D maybe TRBD2 (5 bases). V lost 2 bases and J 2 bases, leaving 11 bases between the germline ends. The CDR3 is made up of 14 amino acids. Germline CDR1 is SGHRS and CDR2 is YFSETQ. This chain's CDR3 is CASSFQLETYEQYF. As DNA, the CDR3 is TGCGCCAGCAGCTTCCAACTAGAGACCTACGAGCAGTACTTC. Full variable domain (remainder filled in from reference TRBV5-1 and TRBJ2-7): KAGVTQTPRYLIKTRGQQVTLSCSPISGHRSVSWYQQTPGQGLQFLFEYFSETQRNKGNFPGRFSGRQFSNSRSEMNVSTLELGDSALYLCASSFQLETYEQYFGPGTRLTVT.

The V call is TRBV10-2, the J call TRBJ2-2; possibly TRBD1 or TRBD2 for D (5 bases each). This CDR3 contains 13 residues. Per the germline V gene, CDR1 is WSHSY and CDR2 is SAAADI. V was pared by 8 bases and J by 6 bases, with 13 bases between. The CDR3 nucleotides read TGCGCCAGCGGGACCCTACGGCCCGGGGAGCTGTTTTTT. Translated: CASGTLRPGELFF.

This sequence joins TRBV18 and TRBJ2-5; D uncertain. Germline-derived CDR1 and CDR2 are KGHSH and LQKENI. This CDR3 has 13 residues. Trimming took 2 bases from V and 1 from J, leaving 5 bases between them. This chain's CDR3 is CASSPEFQETQYF. CDR3 in DNA: TGTGCCAGCTCACCAGAATTCCAAGAGACCCAGTACTTC.

This clonotype has just one count. In nucleotides, the CDR3 is TGTGCCAGCAGCTTAGTAGTTGGGGGGAGTGGTTACAATGAGCAGTACTTC. The encoded protein is CASSLVVGGSGYNEQYF. This chain uses TRBV11-2 with TRBJ2-4; possibly TRBD2 for D (6 bases). Germline V CDR1 and CDR2: SGHAT, FQNNGV. Trimming pared 1 base from V and 13 bases from J, leaving 26 bases between. The CDR3 loop spans 17 amino acids.

The genes are TRBV15 and TRBJ1-6; D perhaps matches TRBD1 (5 bases). Trimming took 1 base from V and 7 from J, leaving 11 bases between them. Germline V CDR1 and CDR2: LNHNV, YYDKDF (reference sequence). The CDR3 is made up of 15 amino acids. CDR3 in amino acids: CATSRGVGVNSPLHF. CDR3 DNA: TGTGCCACCAGCAGAGGAGTAGGGGTCAATTCACCCCTCCACTTT.

This clonotype was recorded at least ten times. This chain joins TRBV12-3 or TRBV12-4 and TRBJ2-5; D is unclear. The CDR3 extends over 13 amino acids. V lost 8 bases and J 5 bases, leaving 15 bases between the germline ends. The CDR3 region is CASGPVRSETQYF. CDR3 nucleotides: TGTGCCAGCGGCCCGGTTAGATCGGAGACCCAGTACTTC.

The chain recombines TRBV27 with TRBJ2-7; either TRBD1 or TRBD2 may fit D (5 bases each). Germline V gene data show CDR1 as MNHEY and CDR2 as SMNVEV (reference sequence). The V gene lost 3 bases and the J gene lost 5 bases, with 14 bases spanning the gap. The CDR3 extends over 14 amino acids. The CDR3 sequence: CASSFISGTNEQYF. Written as DNA, the CDR3 is TGTGCCAGCAGTTTTATCTCAGGGACGAACGAGCAGTACTTC.

This clonotype was observed a handful of times. The rearrangement joins TRBV28 to TRBJ2-7; 8 nucleotides line up with TRBD1. V shed 4 bases and J 2 bases; nucleotides not matched to a gene: 28. The CDR3 runs to 22 residues. Germline CDR1 MDHEN, CDR2 SYDVKM. The CDR3: CASSWPAHHRGTPLFHPYEQYF. The DNA for the CDR3 is TGTGCCAGCAGTTGGCCCGCTCACCACAGGGGGACGCCACTGTTCCATCCCTACGAGCAGTACTTC.

The rearrangement joins TRBV12-3 or TRBV12-4 to TRBJ2-7, with a possible D match to TRBD1 (5 bases). CDR3 length equals 13 residues. Trimming stripped 5 bases from V and 3 bases from J, with 11 bases between. In nucleotides, the CDR3 is TGTGCCAGCAGTCAGGGCCACCGCTACGAGCAGTACTTC. Translation gives CASSQGHRYEQYF.

V gene TRBV20-1 combines with J gene TRBJ1-1, with 7 bases fitting TRBD1. Germline CDR1 DFQATT, CDR2 SNEGSKA (reference sequence). The V segment lost 6 bases and the J segment 0 bases; nucleotides outside the gene matches: 7. The CDR3 totals 14 residues. CDR3 sequence reads: CSAGGGQLNTEAFF. The CDR3 bases are TGCAGTGCGGGGGGGGGACAGCTGAACACTGAAGCTTTCTTT.

A note on this clonotype: One junction end disagrees with the germline gene, perhaps due to a read error. J is TRBJ1-6 and V is TRBV6-5, with 7 bases fitting TRBD1. CDR1 and CDR2 from the germline V gene are MNHEY and SVGAGI. The CDR3 runs 14 residues. The CDR3 is CASTLTGLNSLLHF. The CDR3 region has the DNA TGTGCCAGCACCCTGACAGGGCTGAATTCACTCCTCCACTTT.

This clonotype was picked up many times. The chain uses TRBV20-1 and TRBJ2-5; 7 bases match TRBD1. V shed 0 bases and J 8 bases; nucleotides not matched to a gene: 18. The CDR3 runs to 17 residues. The V gene's germline CDR1 is DFQATT and CDR2 SNEGSKA (reference sequence). Written as DNA, the CDR3 is TGCAGTGCTAGAGATCTTAAATCCGGGACAGCGCTGGGTACCCAGTACTTC. Amino acids: CSARDLKSGTALGTQYF.

The chain employs TRBV12-5 and TRBJ1-1; D remains unclear. This CDR3 is 14 amino acids long. Germline V gene lookup returns CDR1 LGHNT and CDR2 FRNRAP. Between the trimmed V and J ends, which lost 1 base and 0 bases, there was a span of 6 bases. CDR3 protein: CASGLAQMNTEAFF. CDR3 DNA: TGTGCTAGTGGTTTGGCGCAAATGAACACTGAAGCTTTCTTT.

This clonotype was counted many times. The junction departs from germline at one end; a sequencing error may be responsible. This sequence joins TRBV7-9 and TRBJ2-1; no clear D gene. Germline lookup yields CDR1 SEHNR and CDR2 FQNEAQ (reference sequence). The CDR3 is 15 residues long. This CDR3 reads CASSWWTETYNEQFF. The CDR3 bases are TGTGCCAGTAGCTGGTGGACGGAAACCTACAATGAGCAGTTCTTC.

This clonotype was found many times. The chain links TRBV5-1 to TRBJ2-5; 11 nucleotides align to TRBD1. The tail of the sequence fits TRBJ2-7 better, so the J call may be wrong. CDR3 length: 15 residues. Germline loops: CDR1 SGHRS, CDR2 YFSETQ. CDR3 coding DNA: TGCGCCAGCAGCTTGGACGGGACAGGGGGTCGCGAGCAGTACTTC. This codes for CASSLDGTGGREQYF.

In this sample, this clonotype turned up many times. The genes are TRBV12-3 or TRBV12-4 and TRBJ2-1; D is possibly TRBD1 (5 bases). The CDR3 is made up of 13 amino acids. Trimming stripped 1 base from V and 5 bases from J, with 6 bases between. The CDR3 DNA reads as TGTGCCAGCAGTTTAGGACAGAACAATGAGCAGTTCTTC. Translating it yields CASSLGQNNEQFF.

The CDR3 DNA reads TGTGCCAGCAGCTTAGATCTCTACGGGTGGCAGTACTTC. Residues: CASSLDLYGWQYF. The chain combines TRBV7-9 with TRBJ2-7; D ambiguous. Trimming took 1 base from V and 9 from J, leaving 13 bases between them. Germline V gives CDR1 SEHNR, CDR2 FQNEAQ (reference sequence). The CDR3 totals 13 residues. The full variable domain, its missing parts supplied by reference TRBV7-9 and TRBJ2-7, is DTGVSQNPRHKITKRGQNVTFRCDPISEHNRLYWYRQTLGQGPEFLTYFQNEAQLEKSRLLSDRFSAERPKGSFSTLEIQRTEQGDSAMYLCASSLDLYGWQYFGPGTRLTVT.